Shown below are 10 T cell receptor beta chains from a single sample sequenced in a study of blood T cells in healthy people across ages. Then a second PCR, running roughly 7 to 12 cycles, was carried out with a sample-barcoded 5' primer and a J-beta primer mix. TCRdb ran MiXCR on the 5' RACE reads and lists one entry per CDR3 protein. The profile shows fewer than 2,000,000 distinct CDR3 sequences, 30% to 40% of them singletons. Sequencing was done on a sample of blood. The receptor source for this set is a woman aged 25 to 39 in good health.

This clonotype occurred many times. The CDR3 DNA reads TGCAGCGTTGCTACAAAAAACTCCCTCGAGCAGTACTTC. It codes for CSVATKNSLEQYF. The chain couples TRBV29-1 to TRBJ2-7; D gene ambiguous. V gave up 4 bases and J gave up 6 bases, with 16 bases separating them. The CDR3 has 13 amino acids. CDR1 and CDR2 (germline): SQVTM, ANQGSEA.

The gene calls are TRBV15 and TRBJ1-4; D is unclear. CDR3 length equals 15 residues. The V and J ends lost 5 bases and 5 bases respectively, with 15 bases between them. Looked up from germline, CDR1 is LNHNV and CDR2 is YYDKDF (reference sequence). CDR3 sequence reads: CATSSHHSTNEKLFF. In DNA, the CDR3 is TGTGCCACCAGCTCACACCACTCCACGAATGAAAAACTGTTTTTT.

V usage is TRBV27 and J usage is TRBJ2-3; the D gene is possibly TRBD1 (6 bases). Per germline, CDR1 MNHEY and CDR2 SMNVEV (reference sequence). The CDR3 has 20 residues. The V and J ends lost 2 bases and 6 bases respectively, with 30 bases between them. CDR3 in amino acids: CASSLGQSIRSKMGADTQYF. DNA for the CDR3: TGTGCCAGCAGTTTAGGGCAGTCAATACGAAGCAAAATGGGGGCGGATACGCAGTATTTT.

Here the CDR3 DNA reads TGTGCCAGCTACGACAGTTTAGGGGTCACCGGGGAGCTGTTTTTT. Translating gives CASYDSLGVTGELFF. This chain connects TRBV7-8 to TRBJ2-2, with a tentative D call TRBD1 (5 bases). In germline, CDR1 is SGHVS, CDR2 FQNEAQ. This CDR3 has 15 amino acids. V lost 8 bases, J lost 4 bases, and 17 bases lay in between.

This clonotype came up a few times. The CDR3 nucleotides read TGTGCCAGCAGCAAAGAGGGGGGCGAGCAGTACTTC. This translates into CASSKEGGEQYF. The chain uses TRBV21-1 and TRBJ2-7; the table's D call of TRBD1 was not tested on the DNA. TRBV21-1 is listed as a pseudogene. This CDR3 spans 12 amino acids.

The rearrangement joins TRBV5-1 to TRBJ2-7; possibly TRBD1 or TRBD2 for D (6 bases each). CDR3 length equals 15 residues. The ends were cut back, 0 bases at V and 3 bases at J, with 13 bases in the middle. Germline CDR1 SGHRS, CDR2 YFSETQ. In DNA, the CDR3 is TGCGCCAGCAGCTTGGCCGGGGGCTCAGTCTACGAGCAGTACTTC. It translates to CASSLAGGSVYEQYF.

This clonotype was counted many times. The V and J genes are TRBV27 and TRBJ2-5; 11 nucleotides agree with TRBD2. The CDR3 is 14 residues long. The V and J ends lost 6 bases and 4 bases, in that order; junction bases with no gene match: 4. CDR1 is MNHEY, CDR2 SMNVEV, per germline (reference sequence). The DNA of the CDR3 is TGTGCCAGCAGCCCGGGACTAGCGGTAGAGACCCAGTACTTC. Translating gives CASSPGLAVETQYF.

This clonotype was counted only a few times. The CDR3 DNA sequence: TGTGCCAGCAGTTTTTATCGGCTCCCTGGGCCTGGATTCGCGCAGTTCTTC. Translated: CASSFYRLPGPGFAQFF. The gene calls are TRBV27 and TRBJ2-1; the D is unclear. V lost 3 bases to trimming and J lost 12 bases, with 27 bases between them. Germline-derived CDR1 and CDR2 are MNHEY and SMNVEV (reference sequence). The CDR3 spans 17 residues.

The rearrangement joins TRBV25-1 to TRBJ1-1; D unclear. Germline V gene lookup returns CDR1 MGHDK and CDR2 SYGVNS. The CDR3 loop spans 12 amino acids. V shed 7 bases and J shed 3 bases, with 9 bases lying between them. The CDR3 coding sequence is TGTGCCAGCAAGCGAGGTGACACTGAAGCTTTCTTT. Protein sequence: CASKRGDTEAFF. The whole variable domain, filled in from reference TRBV25-1 and TRBJ1-1, reads EADIYQTPRYLVIGTGKKITLECSQTMGHDKMYWYQQDPGMELHLIHYSYGVNSTEKGDLSSESTVSRIRTEHFPLTLESARPSHTSQYLCASKRGDTEAFFGQGTRLTVV.

This clonotype was seen a handful of times. The rearrangement links TRBV7-2 to TRBJ1-2; the D is unclear. Looked up from germline, CDR1 is SGHTA and CDR2 is FQGNSA. The CDR3 spans 14 residues. With 3 bases removed from V and 6 bases from J, the gap between germline ends came to 14 bases. The CDR3 reads CASSFWARGHGYTF. CDR3 nucleotides: TGTGCCAGCAGCTTCTGGGCCAGAGGGCATGGCTACACCTTC.